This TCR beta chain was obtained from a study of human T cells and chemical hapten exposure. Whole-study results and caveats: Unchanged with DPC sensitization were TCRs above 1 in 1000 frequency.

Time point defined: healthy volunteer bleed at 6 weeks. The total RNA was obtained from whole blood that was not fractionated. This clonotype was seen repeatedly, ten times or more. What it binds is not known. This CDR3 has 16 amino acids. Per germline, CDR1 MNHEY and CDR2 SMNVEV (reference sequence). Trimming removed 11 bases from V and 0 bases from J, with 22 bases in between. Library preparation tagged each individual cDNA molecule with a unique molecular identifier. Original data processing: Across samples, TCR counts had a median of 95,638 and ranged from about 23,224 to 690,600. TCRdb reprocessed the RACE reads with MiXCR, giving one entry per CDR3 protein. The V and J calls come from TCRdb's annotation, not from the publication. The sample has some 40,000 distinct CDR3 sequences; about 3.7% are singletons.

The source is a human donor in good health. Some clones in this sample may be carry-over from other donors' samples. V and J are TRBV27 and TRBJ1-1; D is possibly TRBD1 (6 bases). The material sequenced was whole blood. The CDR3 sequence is CAGGRRRDPLNTEAFF. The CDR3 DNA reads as TGTGCCGGGGGGCGAAGGAGGGACCCCTTGAACACTGAAGCTTTCTTT.